The 26 T cell receptor beta chains presented below share a single source sample, sequenced in a study of identical twins (TCRdb year 2016). Library preparation employed 5' RACE. The instrument was an Illumina HiSeq 2000. In-frame beta chains were kept once TCRdb had trimmed the public reads at Q25 with fastp and called clones with MiXCR. Duplicate CDR3 protein sequences are folded into a single record with the most common DNA and genes. The sample table shows about 520,000 distinct CDR3 sequences, and 20% to 25% are seen once. The ten largest clones take up around 1% of the sample. These data were likewise used in another study, on T cells expressing NK-cell markers.

Input material: CD4+ T cells sorted from blood. These receptors were obtained from a woman under 30 in good health.

This chain connects TRBV20-1 to TRBJ2-3; a weak D match, TRBD2 (6 bases). The CDR3 covers 15 residues. V was trimmed by 5 bases and J by 0 bases, leaving 15 bases between them. In germline, CDR1 is DFQATT, CDR2 SNEGSKA (reference sequence). CDR3 in amino acids: CSAVPGVSSTDTQYF. CDR3 DNA sequence: TGCAGTGCTGTACCGGGGGTTTCTAGCACAGATACGCAGTATTTT.

This clonotype was observed a single time. The rearrangement links TRBV5-1 to TRBJ1-1; maybe TRBD1 (6 bases). V was trimmed by 2 bases and J by 4 bases, leaving 9 bases between them. From germline, CDR1 is SGHRS and CDR2 YFSETQ. This CDR3 is built from 13 residues. The CDR3 region has the DNA TGCGCCAGCAGCTTTTGGGGGGCCACTGAAGCTTTCTTT. This encodes CASSFWGATEAFF.

This clonotype has more than one count but fewer than ten. The V call is TRBV20-1, the J call TRBJ2-5; D ambiguous. Germline-derived CDR1 and CDR2 are DFQATT and SNEGSKA (reference sequence). The CDR3 runs to 13 residues. V was trimmed by 0 bases and J by 3 bases, leaving 8 bases between them. The CDR3 reads CSAREMTKETQYF. The CDR3 DNA sequence: TGCAGTGCTAGAGAAATGACAAAAGAGACCCAGTACTTC.

This chain links TRBV20-1 with TRBJ2-2; 8 bases match TRBD2. The length of the CDR3 is 14 residues. V trimming: 3 bases; J trimming: 1 base; junction bases outside the gene matches: 1. The germline CDR1 and CDR2 sequences are DFQATT and SNEGSKA (reference sequence). The CDR3: CSARGLENTGELFF. For the CDR3, the DNA is TGCAGTGCTAGGGGACTAGAGAACACCGGGGAGCTGTTTTTT.

This clonotype came up a few times. This chain uses TRBV12-3 or TRBV12-4 with TRBJ2-4; no reliable D call. V lost 3 bases and J lost 6, with 6 bases in between. CDR3 length: 12 amino acids. CDR3 sequence: CASSFTANIQYF. CDR3 in DNA: TGTGCCAGCAGTTTTACCGCAAACATTCAGTACTTC.

This clonotype was counted only a few times. The chain employs TRBV6-5 and TRBJ1-3, with a tentative D call TRBD1 (5 bases). The CDR3 runs 16 residues. Germline loops: CDR1 MNHEY, CDR2 SVGAGI. The ends were cut back, 2 bases at V and 2 bases at J, with 13 bases in the middle. Here the CDR3 reads CASSYSREVAGNTIYF. The CDR3 DNA follows: TGTGCCAGCAGTTACAGCAGGGAGGTCGCTGGAAACACCATATATTTT.

The chain combines TRBV20-1 with TRBJ2-2; TRBD2 might be the D (6 bases). The CDR3 totals 13 residues. V was pared by 3 bases and J by 6 bases, with 11 bases between. Germline-derived CDR1 and CDR2 are DFQATT and SNEGSKA (reference sequence). The CDR3 is CSASGSSAGELFF. In DNA, the CDR3 is TGCAGTGCTAGCGGCTCTAGCGCCGGGGAGCTGTTTTTT.

The chain links TRBV20-1 to TRBJ2-5; D may be TRBD2 (6 bases). The V end lost 6 bases, the J end lost 5 bases, and 22 bases lay between the germline ends. The CDR3 is 15 amino acids. Germline lookup yields CDR1 DFQATT and CDR2 SNEGSKA (reference sequence). CDR3 sequence (DNA): TGCAGTGCCAGAACAAGTAGCGGCACCTCGGAGACCCAGTACTTC. It is translated as CSARTSSGTSETQYF.

This clonotype came up a few times. The rearrangement joins TRBV19 to TRBJ2-1, with TRBD2 as a possible D gene (5 bases). CDR1 is LNHDA, CDR2 SQIVND, per germline (reference sequence). The ends were cut back, 0 bases at V and 2 bases at J, with 11 bases in the middle. The CDR3 totals 16 residues. The CDR3 nucleotides are TGTGCCAGTAGTATAGATCGAGCGGCCACCTACAATGAGCAGTTCTTC. This codes for CASSIDRAATYNEQFF.

The chain carries TRBV5-1 and TRBJ2-5; 9 bases fit TRBD2. V lost 4 bases to trimming and J lost 4 bases; unmatched junction nucleotides: 8. The V gene's germline CDR1 is SGHRS and CDR2 YFSETQ. The CDR3 sequence is 15 residues long. The CDR3 loop is CASSGTGTSTETQYF. As DNA, the CDR3 is TGCGCCAGCAGCGGAACCGGGACTAGCACAGAGACCCAGTACTTC.

V gene TRBV20-1 combines with J gene TRBJ2-7; TRBD2 might be the D (6 bases). The CDR3 consists of 13 residues. Germline loops: CDR1 DFQATT, CDR2 SNEGSKA (reference sequence). V lost 4 bases and J 2 bases, leaving 12 bases between the germline ends. CDR3 sequence: CSATWGVPYEQYF. The CDR3 DNA sequence: TGCAGTGCTACCTGGGGGGTTCCCTACGAGCAGTACTTC.

This chain joins TRBV7-9 and TRBJ1-1; D is ambiguous. CDR3 length: 15 residues. The V end was cut by 3 bases, the J end by 4 bases, with 15 bases between. CDR1 is SEHNR, CDR2 FQNEAQ, per germline (reference sequence). The CDR3 sequence is CASSFQSIGSTEAFF. CDR3 DNA: TGTGCCAGCAGCTTTCAATCAATAGGGAGCACTGAAGCTTTCTTT.

This clonotype was detected many times. This rearrangement joins TRBV5-6 to TRBJ2-5, with 15 positions matching TRBD2. Unmatched junction bases numbered 1, after V lost 2 bases and J lost 5 bases. Looked up from germline, CDR1 is SGHDT and CDR2 is YYEEEE. This CDR3 is built from 15 residues. The chain's CDR3 is CASSFGLAGGETQYF. DNA for the CDR3: TGTGCCAGCAGCTTCGGACTAGCGGGAGGGGAGACCCAGTACTTC.

The CDR3 bases are TGCGCCAGCAGCTTGACCGGACAGGGGAATGAAAAACTGTTTTTT. This sequence encodes CASSLTGQGNEKLFF. The chain has TRBV5-1 and TRBJ1-4; 9 bases are a match to TRBD1. Germline assignment: CDR1 SGHRS and CDR2 YFSETQ. The CDR3 covers 15 residues. V dropped 1 base and J dropped 5; count of bases not matched to a gene: 3.

The chain links TRBV5-1 to TRBJ1-5, with D hard to call. Germline-derived CDR1 and CDR2 are SGHRS and YFSETQ. The CDR3 is 14 residues long. The V end lost 6 bases, the J end lost 2 bases, and 12 bases lay between the germline ends. Written as DNA, the CDR3 is TGCGCCAGCAAGCTCACCGCCGGCAATCAGCCCCAGCATTTT. Translation: CASKLTAGNQPQHF.

The chain is built from TRBV20-1 and TRBJ2-7, with 7 bases matching TRBD1. Germline V gene lookup returns CDR1 DFQATT and CDR2 SNEGSKA (reference sequence). The trim removed 3 bases at V and 7 bases at J, leaving 3 bases unmatched. The CDR3 spans 11 residues. For the CDR3, the DNA is TGCAGTGCTAGGACAGGGAAAGAGCAGTACTTC. Protein product: CSARTGKEQYF.

This rearrangement joins TRBV20-1 to TRBJ2-1; TRBD2 aligns across 11 bases. Germline lookup yields CDR1 DFQATT and CDR2 SNEGSKA (reference sequence). V lost 5 bases to trimming and J lost 7 bases; unmatched junction nucleotides: 1. CDR3 length equals 12 residues. CDR3: CSARLAGNEQFF. In nucleotides, the CDR3 is TGCAGTGCTCGACTAGCGGGGAATGAGCAGTTCTTC.

A few counts support this clonotype. This chain links TRBV15 with TRBJ1-2, with 10 positions matching TRBD1. Germline loops: CDR1 LNHNV, CDR2 YYDKDF (reference sequence). The junction had 13 bases not matched to a gene; V was cut back by 5 bases and J by 7 bases. The CDR3 loop spans 16 amino acids. The CDR3 coding sequence is TGTGCCACCAGCTCCAGAGGGGACAGGGGAGGATCTGGCTACACCTTC. The encoded protein is CATSSRGDRGGSGYTF.

This clonotype has more than one count but fewer than ten. The chain combines TRBV20-1 with TRBJ2-5; 8 positions match TRBD2. The CDR3 consists of 15 residues. CDR1 and CDR2 from the germline V gene are DFQATT and SNEGSKA (reference sequence). Trimming cost V 6 bases and J 4 bases; bases outside gene matches: 13. In DNA, the CDR3 is TGCAGTGCCGTTCCCGGGGGGGCGGCTGGAGAGACCCAGTACTTC. This translates into CSAVPGGAAGETQYF.

There are a few counts of this clonotype. This rearrangement joins TRBV20-1 to TRBJ1-1, with D unresolved. The V gene's germline CDR1 is DFQATT and CDR2 SNEGSKA (reference sequence). This CDR3 region has 13 residues. CDR3 sequence (DNA): TGCAGGGGGTTGGGTAGCATGAACACTGAAGCTTTCTTT. This sequence encodes CRGLGSMNTEAFF.

The chain links TRBV20-1 to TRBJ2-1, with 7 bases aligning to TRBD1. Germline lookup yields CDR1 DFQATT and CDR2 SNEGSKA (reference sequence). Trimming at V came to 3 bases and at J to 6 bases, leaving 8 bases not matched to a gene. This CDR3 is built from 14 residues. The CDR3 here is CSASSRQGPNEQFF. The CDR3 DNA sequence: TGCAGTGCTAGCTCCAGACAGGGACCCAATGAGCAGTTCTTC.

The table lists this clonotype with a few counts. The rearrangement links TRBV5-1 to TRBJ1-1; no definite D call. Germline CDR1 is SGHRS and CDR2 is YFSETQ. CDR3 length equals 16 residues. The V and J ends lost 0 bases and 0 bases respectively, with 12 bases between them. The CDR3 loop is CASSLARRAMNTEAFF. The CDR3 coding sequence is TGCGCCAGCAGCTTGGCGAGGAGAGCGATGAACACTGAAGCTTTCTTT.

This clonotype was counted between two and nine times. This chain links TRBV12-3 or TRBV12-4 with TRBJ1-1; 7 bases fit TRBD1. The junction had 5 bases not matched to a gene; V was cut back by 3 bases and J by 1 base. The CDR3 length is 15 residues. The CDR3 region is CASSLADRRNTEAFF. CDR3 in DNA: TGTGCCAGCAGTTTGGCGGACAGGAGGAACACTGAAGCTTTCTTT.

At least ten counts were recorded for this clonotype. The chain recombines TRBV29-1 with TRBJ2-7; D perhaps matches TRBD2 (6 bases). Per the germline V gene, CDR1 is SQVTM and CDR2 is ANQGSEA. This CDR3 has 14 residues. V was pared by 7 bases and J by 2 bases, with 18 bases between. This CDR3 reads CSASAGTSTYEQYF. The CDR3 DNA is TGCAGCGCCTCTGCCGGGACTTCTACCTACGAGCAGTACTTC.

This sequence joins TRBV7-9 and TRBJ2-1; TRBD2 aligns across 9 bases. Germline values: CDR1 SEHNR, CDR2 FQNEAQ (reference sequence). This CDR3 has 13 residues. The V and J ends lost 7 bases and 6 bases, in that order; junction bases with no gene match: 4. DNA for the CDR3: TGTGCCAGCACCCCGACTAGCGGCAATGAGCAGTTCTTC. The encoded protein is CASTPTSGNEQFF.

The V and J genes are TRBV6-6 and TRBJ2-6; D gene uncertain. This CDR3 is 12 amino acids long. The V gene's germline CDR1 is MNHNY and CDR2 SVGAGI (reference sequence). V lost 9 bases to trimming and J lost 4 bases, with 7 bases between them. In nucleotides, the CDR3 is TGTGCCAGTCACTGGGGGGCCAACGTCCTGACTTTC. Residues: CASHWGANVLTF.